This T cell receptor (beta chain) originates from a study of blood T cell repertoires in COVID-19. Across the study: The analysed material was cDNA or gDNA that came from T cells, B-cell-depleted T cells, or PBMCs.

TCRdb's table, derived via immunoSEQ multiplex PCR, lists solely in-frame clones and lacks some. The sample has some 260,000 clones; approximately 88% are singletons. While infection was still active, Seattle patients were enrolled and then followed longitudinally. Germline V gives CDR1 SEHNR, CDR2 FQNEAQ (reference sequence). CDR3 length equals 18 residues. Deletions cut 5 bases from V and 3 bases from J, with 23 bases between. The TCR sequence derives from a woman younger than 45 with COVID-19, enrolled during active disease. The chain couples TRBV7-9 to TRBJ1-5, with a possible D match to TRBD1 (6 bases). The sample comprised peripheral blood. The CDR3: CASSRYPDSSHNNQPQHF. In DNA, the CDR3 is TGTGCCAGCAGCCGATACCCGGACAGTTCCCATAACAATCAGCCCCAGCATTTT.